These 27 T cell receptor beta chains share one sample of origin, sequenced in a study of blood T cell repertoires in COVID-19. Repertoires were generated with immunoSEQ multiplex PCR, while TCRdb's copy carries only in-frame clones and drops some. The sample lists some 250,000 clones, around 87% occurring once. The sample consisted of peripheral blood. These receptors originate from a woman aged 25 to 45 who had recovered from COVID-19.

CDR3 loop: CASSQYSSARGDNEQFF. CDR3 sequence (DNA): TGTGCCAGCAGCCAATACTCTAGCGCTCGCGGTGACAATGAGCAGTTCTTC. The chain carries TRBV7-6 and TRBJ2-1; D is perhaps TRBD2 (6 bases). This CDR3 region has 17 residues. Germline CDR1 reads SGHVS; CDR2 reads FNYEAQ. V was trimmed by 5 bases and J by 5 bases, leaving 22 bases between them. Drawing the rest from reference TRBV7-6 and TRBJ2-1, the complete variable domain is GAGVSQSPRYKVTKRGQDVALRCDPISGHVSLYWYRQALGQGPEFLTYFNYEAQQDKSGLPNDRFSAERPEGSISTLTIQRTEQRDSAMYRCASSQYSSARGDNEQFFGPGTRLTVL.

Note on this clone: A read error may produce the germline difference seen at one junction end. The rearrangement links TRBV7-9 to TRBJ1-2; 7 nucleotides agree with TRBD1. Germline V lookup: CDR1 SEHNR, CDR2 FQNEAQ (reference sequence). This CDR3 contains 14 residues. CDR3 nucleotides: TGTGCCAGCAGCTTAGGGACAGGTTCCCCGCTAAAGTCATTC. This gives the protein CASSLGTGSPLKSF.

J is TRBJ2-6 and V is TRBV7-7; 11 bases map to TRBD1. This CDR3 has 18 residues. CDR1 and CDR2 (germline): SSHAT, FNYEAQ (reference sequence). J gave up 3 bases and V 4 bases, and 8 bases lay outside the gene matches. The CDR3 sequence: CASSSHGTGGSGANVLTF. CDR3 DNA: TGTGCCAGCAGCTCGCACGGGACAGGGGGGAGTGGGGCCAACGTCCTGACTTTC.

The chain has TRBV6-5 and TRBJ1-6; 8 bases fit TRBD1. This CDR3 contains 14 residues. Trimming at V came to 7 bases and at J to 7 bases, leaving 6 bases not matched to a gene. Germline V CDR1 and CDR2: MNHEY, SVGAGI. The CDR3 DNA sequence: TGTGCCAGCAAAGTGACAGGGGTAAATTCACCCCTCCACTTT. Encoded protein: CASKVTGVNSPLHF.

This clone occurred a few times. The chain has TRBV4-3 and TRBJ1-2, with D possibly TRBD1 on 6 matching bases. Trimming left V 0 bases short and J 8 bases short, with 19 bases between. The CDR3 loop spans 16 amino acids. CDR1 and CDR2 (germline): LGHNA, YSLEER. The CDR3 DNA reads as TGCGCCAGCAGCCAAGATAGTTTCGGGGAGGGGGGAGGCTACACCTTC. Protein product: CASSQDSFGEGGGYTF.

This clone was counted a few times. CDR3 sequence reads: CASSPGTPSYEQYF. The CDR3 region has the DNA TGTGCCAGCAGCCCCGGGACACCATCCTACGAGCAGTACTTC. This chain joins TRBV9 and TRBJ2-7, with a weak D call TRBD1 (6 bases). CDR3 length equals 14 residues. CDR1 is SGDLS, CDR2 YYNGEE, per germline. Trimming pared 4 bases from V and 1 base from J, leaving 12 bases between.

CDR3 in amino acids: CATSRGPVATNEKLFF. In DNA form, the CDR3 reads TGTGCCACCAGCCGCGGCCCCGTTGCAACTAATGAAAAACTGTTTTTT. The chain is built from TRBV15 and TRBJ1-4; D is ambiguous. This CDR3 is 16 amino acids long. V lost 5 bases and J lost 0, with 13 bases in between. Germline lookup yields CDR1 LNHNV and CDR2 YYDKDF (reference sequence).

The chain couples TRBV2 to TRBJ1-2, with 10 bases fitting TRBD1. The V and J ends lost 7 bases and 0 bases, in that order; junction bases with no gene match: 8. This CDR3 spans 16 amino acids. Germline CDR1 SNHLY, CDR2 FYNNEI. The CDR3 DNA reads TGTGCCAGCAAGGGGGACAGGGGAATAGCTAACTATGGCTACACCTTC. Its translation: CASKGDRGIANYGYTF.

This sequence joins TRBV27 and TRBJ1-1; D uncertain. With 1 base removed from V and 1 base from J, the gap between germline ends came to 7 bases. The CDR3 covers 14 residues. Germline-derived CDR1 and CDR2 are MNHEY and SMNVEV (reference sequence). CDR3 DNA: TGTGCCAGCAGTTTATTTGGAGGGAACACTGAAGCTTTCTTT. It is translated as CASSLFGGNTEAFF.

The gene calls are TRBV24-1 and TRBJ2-3; TRBD2 agrees at 10 bases. The CDR3 sequence is 14 residues long. Per the germline V gene, CDR1 is KGHDR and CDR2 is SFDVKD. J lost 1 base, V lost 7 bases, and 1 base had no gene match. CDR3 nucleotide sequence: TGTGCCACCAGCGGGACTAGCGGCACAGATACGCAGTATTTT. As protein: CATSGTSGTDTQYF.

This clone was counted a single time. The V and J genes are TRBV7-9 and TRBJ2-1; a possible D gene is TRBD2 (5 bases). The germline CDR1 and CDR2 sequences are SEHNR and FQNEAQ (reference sequence). The CDR3 loop spans 11 amino acids. The ends were cut back, 5 bases at V and 7 bases at J, with 6 bases in the middle. The CDR3 region has the DNA TGTGCCAGCAGCCCGGGGAATGAGCAGTTCTTC. Protein product: CASSPGNEQFF.

CDR3 DNA: TGTGCCAGCAGGCGAAGACTTTACAATGAGCAGTTCTTC. Amino acids: CASRRRLYNEQFF. The genes are TRBV2 and TRBJ2-1; no definite D call. Germline V gene data show CDR1 as SNHLY and CDR2 as FYNNEI. CDR3 length: 13 amino acids. Trimming pared 6 bases from V and 4 bases from J, leaving 10 bases between.

The chain uses TRBV19 and TRBJ1-2; maybe TRBD1 (5 bases). The ends were cut back, 5 bases at V and 4 bases at J, with 11 bases in the middle. CDR3 length: 13 residues. Germline V CDR1 and CDR2: LNHDA, SQIVND (reference sequence). The CDR3 nucleotides are TGTGCCAGTAGTTTGGGGCAGGCCTATGGCTACACCTTC. Translating it yields CASSLGQAYGYTF.

CDR3 bases: TGCAGCGTTGAATGTCAGCGGGCCAATCAGCCCCAGCATTTT. This gives the protein CSVECQRANQPQHF. The chain is built from TRBV29-1 and TRBJ1-5; D call uncertain. The V and J ends lost 2 bases and 3 bases respectively, with 11 bases between them. Germline V gives CDR1 SQVTM, CDR2 ANQGSEA. The CDR3 is 14 amino acids.

This clone has only one observation. The chain joins TRBV5-1 to TRBJ1-1; D is undetermined. This CDR3 comprises 15 residues. The germline CDR1 and CDR2 sequences are SGHRS and YFSETQ. Trimming removed 3 bases at V and 0 bases at J, with 12 bases between. DNA of the CDR3: TGCGCCAGCAGCTCGGGGATACAACTGAACACTGAAGCTTTCTTT. This gives the protein CASSSGIQLNTEAFF. Complete variable domain (other parts from reference TRBV5-1 and TRBJ1-1): KAGVTQTPRYLIKTRGQQVTLSCSPISGHRSVSWYQQTPGQGLQFLFEYFSETQRNKGNFPGRFSGRQFSNSRSEMNVSTLELGDSALYLCASSSGIQLNTEAFFGQGTRLTVV.

This sequence joins TRBV2 and TRBJ2-3, with D possibly matching TRBD2 (6 bases). CDR3 length: 11 amino acids. Germline V gene lookup returns CDR1 SNHLY and CDR2 FYNNEI. V lost 10 bases to trimming and J lost 6 bases, with 11 bases between them. The CDR3 sequence is CATRLADTQYF. The CDR3 bases are TGTGCCACGCGCCTAGCGGATACGCAGTATTTT.

The rearrangement joins TRBV14 to TRBJ2-1; no firm D call. Trimming cost V 2 bases and J 2 bases, with 19 bases left between them. The CDR3 sequence is 18 residues long. From germline, CDR1 is SGHDN and CDR2 FVKESK. As DNA, the CDR3 is TGTGCCAGCAGCCAACTCGGAGCGAGATGGGTCGCCTACAATGAGCAGTTCTTC. The encoded protein is CASSQLGARWVAYNEQFF.

The table lists this clone with a count of one. The V call is TRBV19, the J call TRBJ2-7; 12 bases fit TRBD2. Germline V gene lookup returns CDR1 LNHDA and CDR2 SQIVND (reference sequence). Losses at the gene ends were 3 bases for V and 1 base for J; bases not matched to a gene: 13. This CDR3 contains 19 residues. The CDR3 nucleotides read TGTGCCAGTAGTATCTTCCCTCTAGCGGGGGGGCTGCCTTCCTACGAGCAGTACTTC. Protein product: CASSIFPLAGGLPSYEQYF.

The V gene is TRBV7-3, the J gene TRBJ2-3; D gene uncertain. Trimming left V 5 bases short and J 2 bases short, with 8 bases between. Germline V gene sequence: CDR1 SGHTA, CDR2 FQGTGA. The CDR3 is 13 amino acids. The chain's CDR3 is CASSTSVTDTQYF. CDR3 nucleotides: TGTGCCAGCAGCACCTCGGTCACAGATACGCAGTATTTT.

The chain employs TRBV3-1 (or the pseudogene TRBV3-2) and TRBJ2-3; TRBD1 might be the D (6 bases). Germline CDR1 is LGHDT and CDR2 is YNNKEL (reference sequence). The CDR3 has 15 amino acids. V was pared by 1 base and J by 6 bases, with 14 bases between. The CDR3 region is CASSQVYRVGDTQYF. The CDR3 DNA follows: TGTGCCAGCAGCCAAGTATACAGGGTGGGGGATACGCAGTATTTT.

V and J are TRBV6-2 or TRBV6-3 and TRBJ2-6; 10 bases fit TRBD1. The trim removed 3 bases at V and 4 bases at J, leaving 12 bases unmatched. The CDR3 loop spans 19 amino acids. CDR1 MNHEY and CDR2 SVGEGT come from the germline V gene. The CDR3 reads CASSYTIDRGLSGANVLTF. CDR3 nucleotide sequence: TGTGCCAGCAGTTATACGATAGACAGGGGGCTATCAGGGGCCAACGTCCTGACTTTC.

This chain joins TRBV16 and TRBJ2-1; a weak D match, TRBD2 (5 bases). V was pared by 1 base and J by 6 bases, with 13 bases between. Germline V gives CDR1 KGHSY, CDR2 FQNENV. The CDR3 consists of 15 residues. CDR3 in amino acids: CASSQYRGGGNEQFF. The DNA of the CDR3 is TGTGCCAGCAGCCAATACCGAGGAGGTGGCAATGAGCAGTTCTTC.

The chain recombines TRBV18 with TRBJ1-4; 8 nucleotides match TRBD1. CDR1 and CDR2 from the germline V gene are KGHSH and LQKENI. The CDR3 loop spans 15 amino acids. The V and J ends lost 6 bases and 6 bases, in that order; junction bases with no gene match: 9. CDR3 sequence: CASSLPGQVYEKLFF. CDR3 DNA: TGTGCCAGCTCGCTTCCGGGACAGGTTTATGAAAAACTGTTTTTT. Full variable domain (remainder filled in from reference TRBV18 and TRBJ1-4): NAGVMQNPRHLVRRRGQEARLRCSPMKGHSHVYWYRQLPEEGLKFMVYLQKENIIDESGMPKERFSAEFPKEGPSILRIQQVVRGDSAAYFCASSLPGQVYEKLFFGSGTQLSVL.

J is TRBJ1-6 and V is TRBV9, with TRBD1 matching over 8 bases. Germline V gives CDR1 SGDLS, CDR2 YYNGEE. The CDR3 consists of 15 residues. V dropped 2 bases and J dropped 9; count of bases not matched to a gene: 7. CDR3 bases: TGTGCCAGCAGCGTGACAGGGGTCGGTGCTTCACCCCTCCACTTT. This translates into CASSVTGVGASPLHF.

The chain uses TRBV5-1 and TRBJ2-5; the match to TRBD2 covers 9 bases. The germline gives CDR1 SGHRS, CDR2 YFSETQ. V lost 1 base, J lost 5 bases, and 12 bases stayed unmatched. The CDR3 covers 17 residues. CDR3 bases: TGCGCCAGCAGCTTGCGGTCGGCGGGGGGGAGTTTGGAGACCCAGTACTTC. Amino acids: CASSLRSAGGSLETQYF.

This chain connects TRBV14 to TRBJ1-2, with 8 bases identical to TRBD1. Germline values: CDR1 SGHDN, CDR2 FVKESK. V lost 0 bases, J lost 8 bases, and 2 bases stayed unmatched. This CDR3 comprises 13 residues. In nucleotides, the CDR3 is TGTGCCAGCAGCCAAGACAGGGGGCGAGGCTACACCTTC. Its translation is CASSQDRGRGYTF.

CDR3: CASSLVGTGGTYEQYF. CDR3 nucleotides: TGTGCCAGCAGCTTAGTTGGGACAGGAGGCACCTACGAGCAGTACTTC. This sequence joins TRBV7-2 and TRBJ2-7, with 8 bases matching TRBD1. The germline V gene encodes CDR1 SGHTA and CDR2 FQGNSA. V was pared by 1 base and J by 2 bases, with 7 bases of the junction left unmatched. CDR3 length equals 16 residues.